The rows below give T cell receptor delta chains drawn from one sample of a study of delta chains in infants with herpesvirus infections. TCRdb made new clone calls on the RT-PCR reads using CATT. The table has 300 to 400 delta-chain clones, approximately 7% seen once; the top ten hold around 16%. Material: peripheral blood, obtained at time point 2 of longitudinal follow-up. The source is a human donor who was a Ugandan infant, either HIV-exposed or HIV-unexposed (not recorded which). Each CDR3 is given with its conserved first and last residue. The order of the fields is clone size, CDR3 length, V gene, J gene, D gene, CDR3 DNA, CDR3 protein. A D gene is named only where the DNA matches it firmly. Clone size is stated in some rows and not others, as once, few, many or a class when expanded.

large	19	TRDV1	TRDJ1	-	TGTGCTCTTGGGGAAAGGCCCTACGAAAGGGATTCGTACACCGATAAACTCATCTTT	CALGERPYERDSYTDKLIF
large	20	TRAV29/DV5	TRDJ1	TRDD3	TGTGCAGCAAAGACAAAAACGGGAGTCCTGGGGGATATGAACACCGATAAACTCATCTTT	CAAKTKTGVLGDMNTDKLIF
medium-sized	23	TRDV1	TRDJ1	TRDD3	TGTGCTCTTGGGGAACCTGCGGCTGTCCATACTCTGGGGGATACGCGTACCACCGATAAACTCATCTTT	CALGEPAAVHTLGDTRTTDKLIF
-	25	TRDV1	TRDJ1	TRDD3	TGTGCTCTTGGGGAACCCCTTCCCCCCAAGCGTACTGGGGGGCCCCTTCCGATGTACACCGATAAACTCATCTTT	CALGEPLPPKRTGGPLPMYTDKLIF
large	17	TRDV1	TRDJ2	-	TGTGCTCTTGGGGAACGCCCCTACCCGACTGGGACAGCACAACTCTTCTTT	CALGERPYPTGTAQLFF
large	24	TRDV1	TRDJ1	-	TGTGCTCTTGGGGAACTCCTTCCTACCCTAATCCCTACTGGGGGACCTCTATACACCGATAAACTCATCTTT	CALGELLPTLIPTGGPLYTDKLIF
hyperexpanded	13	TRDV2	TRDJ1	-	TGTGCCTGTGGCGTTTATCCAGTCGGTAAACTCATCTTT	CACGVYPVGKLIF
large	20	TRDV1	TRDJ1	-	TGTGCTCTTGGGGAACGAATTCGGTCGGGGATGCTTCCGTACACCGATAAACTCATCTTT	CALGERIRSGMLPYTDKLIF
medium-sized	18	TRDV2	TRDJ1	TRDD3	TGTGCCTGTGACACCGGCCTGGGGGCCACGGGGGGGTCCGGTAAACTCATCTTT	CACDTGLGATGGSGKLIF
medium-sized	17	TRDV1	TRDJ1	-	TGTGCTCTTGGGGATTCCTTCCTATTCTGGGGGATGGGCGGACTCATCTTT	CALGDSFLFWGMGGLIF
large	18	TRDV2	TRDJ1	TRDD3	TGTGCCTGTGACCCAGTACTGGGGGATACTGGGTACACCGATAAACTCATCTTT	CACDPVLGDTGYTDKLIF
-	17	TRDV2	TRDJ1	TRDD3	TGTGCCTGTGACCGGGGGCGTACTGGGGGATACACCGATAAACTCATCTTT	CACDRGRTGGYTDKLIF
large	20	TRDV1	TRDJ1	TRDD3	TGTGCTCTTGGGGAACGCACCTTCCTACCCCTGTACTGGGGGATACGCTTCTTCATCTTT	CALGERTFLPLYWGIRFFIF
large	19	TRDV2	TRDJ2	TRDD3	TGTGCCTGTGACGGGTTACTGGGGGATGACCCCCTGGGGGCAGCACAACTCTTCTTT	CACDGLLGDDPLGAAQLFF
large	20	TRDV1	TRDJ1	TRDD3	TGTGCTCTTGGGACCCACGTTTTCCTGGCTGGGGGGACGTACACCGATAAACTCATCTTT	CALGTHVFLAGGTYTDKLIF
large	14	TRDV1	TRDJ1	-	TGTGCTCTTGGGGAAGATTGGTCCCTACGTAAACTCATCTTT	CALGEDWSLRKLIF
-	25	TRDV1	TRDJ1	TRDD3	TGTGCTCTTGGGGAAAAGGAAGGCTTCCTCCGCTTACCCGTACTGGGGGACTGGTACACCGATAAACTCATCTTT	CALGEKEGFLRLPVLGDWYTDKLIF
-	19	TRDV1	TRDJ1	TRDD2	TGTGCTCTTGGGGAACTGGCTGGTTCCTACCGACCGTACACCGATAAACTCATCTTT	CALGELAGSYRPYTDKLIF
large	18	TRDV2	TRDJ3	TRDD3	TGTGCCTGTGACAATACTGGGGGATACTCCTGGGACACCCGACAGATGTTTTTC	CACDNTGGYSWDTRQMFF
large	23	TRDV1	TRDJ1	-	TGTGCTCTTGGGCGCCGGCCTTCCTACGTACCAACTGGTACTGGGGGTCTCACCGATAAACTCATCTTT	CALGRRPSYVPTGTGGLTDKLIF
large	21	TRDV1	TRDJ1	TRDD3	TGTGCTCTTGGGACCTGCTTCCCACGGGGGGATACTTCCGGGTACACCGATAAACTCATCTTT	CALGTCFPRGDTSGYTDKLIF
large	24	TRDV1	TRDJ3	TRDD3	TGTGCTCTTGGGAAGCGGCCTCTATTTCGGTACTGGGGAAGCTCCTCCTGGGACACCCGACAGATGTTTTTC	CALGKRPLFRYWGSSSWDTRQMFF
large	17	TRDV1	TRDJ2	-	TGTGCTCTTGGGGAACTGGCTAAGGGGGGGACAACAGCACAACTCTTCTTT	CALGELAKGGTTAQLFF
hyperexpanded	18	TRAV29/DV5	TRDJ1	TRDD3	TGTGCAGCAAGATATCCACGCCGCTGGGGGTTACACACCGATAAACTCATCTTT	CAARYPRRWGLHTDKLIF
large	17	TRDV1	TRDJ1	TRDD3	TGTGCTCTTGGGGAACTTCAGGGGGGATACGCCTACGATAAACTCATCTTT	CALGELQGGYAYDKLIF
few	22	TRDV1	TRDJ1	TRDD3	TGTGCTCTTGGGGAACATCCTTTCCACCCGCACTGGGGGATACGCTGTCCCGATAAACTCATCTTT	CALGEHPFHPHWGIRCPDKLIF
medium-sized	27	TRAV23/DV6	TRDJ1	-	TGTGCCGTGGATCTGCGGCGCGGGAAAGCTCCGAACCCTTTCCGCCGACTGATAGAAGGTAGCACCGATAAACTCATCTTT	CAVDLRRGKAPNPFRRLIEGSTDKLIF
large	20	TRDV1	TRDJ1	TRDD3	TGTGCTCTTGGGGAACTATCTTTTATCCATACTGGGGGAAGAAGCGATAAACTCATCTTT	CALGELSFIHTGGRSDKLIF